The 22 T cell receptor beta chains below all came from one sample that was sequenced in a study of blood T cell repertoires in COVID-19. Sequencing used immunoSEQ multiplex PCR; TCRdb keeps in-frame clones, though not all of them. The sample has under 400,000 clones, over 75% seen once; the top ten hold about 9.4%. Sequencing was performed on peripheral blood. All receptors come from a woman aged 25 to 39 with COVID-19, enrolled during active disease.

The chain uses TRBV5-1 and TRBJ2-6, with TRBD1 as a possible D gene (5 bases). CDR3 length equals 15 residues. V lost 0 bases and J lost 1, with 5 bases in between. CDR1 and CDR2 (germline): SGHRS, YFSETQ. The CDR3 region has the DNA TGCGCCAGCAGCTTGGAGGGGTCTGGGGCCAACGTCCTGACTTTC. Its translation is CASSLEGSGANVLTF.

This chain uses TRBV5-4 with TRBJ2-3, with no clear D. CDR1 is SGHNT, CDR2 YYREEE, per germline (reference sequence). The CDR3 is 15 residues long. V was clipped by 1 base and J by 4 bases, with 13 bases between them. The CDR3 region has the DNA TGTGCCAGCAGCTTGACCAGCGAGAAACCAGATACGCAGTATTTT. Protein product: CASSLTSEKPDTQYF.

The chain uses TRBV7-2 and TRBJ1-1, with 9 bases lining up with TRBD1. This CDR3 comprises 15 residues. Germline CDR1 reads SGHTA; CDR2 reads FQGNSA. V dropped 5 bases and J dropped 4; count of bases not matched to a gene: 8. The CDR3 region is CASSPWDRVGTEAFF. The CDR3 bases are TGTGCCAGCAGCCCGTGGGACAGGGTGGGCACTGAAGCTTTCTTT. The full variable domain, with the rest looked up from reference TRBV7-2 and TRBJ1-1, is GAGVSQSPSNKVTEKGKDVELRCDPISGHTALYWYRQSLGQGLEFLIYFQGNSAPDKSGLPSDRFSAERTGGSVSTLTIQRTQQEDSAVYLCASSPWDRVGTEAFFGQGTRLTVV.

A single count supports this clone. The chain has TRBV19 and TRBJ1-1; D uncertain. The CDR3 covers 11 residues. V gave up 3 bases and J gave up 5 bases, with 4 bases separating them. The V gene's germline CDR1 is LNHDA and CDR2 SQIVND (reference sequence). This CDR3 is CASSIGTEAFF. CDR3 DNA: TGTGCCAGTAGTATCGGGACTGAAGCTTTCTTT.

The chain recombines TRBV6-5 with TRBJ1-5; D gene unclear. The V end was cut by 8 bases, the J end by 5 bases, with 10 bases between. The germline V gene has CDR1 MNHEY and CDR2 SVGAGI. CDR3 length equals 12 residues. The CDR3 reads CASQVGDQPQHF. Written as DNA, the CDR3 is TGTGCCAGCCAGGTCGGGGATCAGCCCCAGCATTTT.

The chain uses TRBV9 and TRBJ1-6; maybe TRBD1 (6 bases). V shed 7 bases and J shed 0 bases, with 8 bases lying between them. CDR3 length equals 14 residues. Germline values: CDR1 SGDLS, CDR2 YYNGEE. The CDR3: CASDRSSYNSPLHF. CDR3 coding DNA: TGTGCCAGCGACAGGAGCTCCTATAATTCACCCCTCCACTTT.

The rearrangement joins TRBV29-1 to TRBJ2-1; 7 positions agree with TRBD2. The CDR3 has 13 amino acids. The germline V gene has CDR1 SQVTM and CDR2 ANQGSEA. The V gene end was trimmed by 6 bases and the J gene end by 8 bases; junction bases not matched to a gene: 10. This CDR3 is CSVFSGMRDEQFF. CDR3 DNA: TGCAGCGTATTCAGCGGGATGAGGGATGAGCAGTTCTTC.

The V call is TRBV3-1 (or the pseudogene TRBV3-2), the J call TRBJ1-3, with 8 bases lining up with TRBD1. CDR3 length: 15 amino acids. Trimming removed 6 bases from V and 2 bases from J; junction bases left unmatched: 6. The V gene's germline CDR1 is LGHDT and CDR2 YNNKEL (reference sequence). CDR3 amino acids: CASRLTGGTGNTIYF. The CDR3 DNA sequence: TGTGCCAGCAGGTTAACAGGGGGTACTGGAAACACCATATATTTT.

The chain has TRBV7-3 and TRBJ1-1; 7 bases map to TRBD1. This CDR3 has 13 residues. V gave up 5 bases and J gave up 4 bases; unmatched junction bases: 4. Germline V CDR1 and CDR2: SGHTA, FQGTGA. The CDR3 sequence is CASSPGGRTEAFF. The CDR3 DNA reads as TGTGCCAGCAGCCCAGGGGGACGCACTGAAGCTTTCTTT.

This clone is a singleton in its sample. The genes are TRBV29-1 and TRBJ2-3; 7 bases are a match to TRBD2. Germline assignment: CDR1 SQVTM and CDR2 ANQGSEA. V gave up 3 bases and J gave up 3 bases; unmatched junction bases: 0. This CDR3 has 12 residues. The CDR3 region has the DNA TGCAGCGTTGACGGGGGGACAGATACGCAGTATTTT. This sequence encodes CSVDGGTDTQYF.

As to this clone: This specimen includes other DNA sequences encoding the same CDR3. CDR3 amino acids: CASSRTDSGNTIYF. The DNA for the CDR3 is TGTGCCAGCAGCCGGACAGACTCTGGAAACACCATATATTTT. The chain combines TRBV6-5 with TRBJ1-3, with D possibly being TRBD1 (6 bases). Between the trimmed V and J ends, which lost 6 bases and 0 bases, there was a span of 9 bases. The CDR3 has 14 residues. Per the germline V gene, CDR1 is MNHEY and CDR2 is SVGAGI.

V is TRBV7-9 and J is TRBJ1-3, with D possibly TRBD1 on 6 matching bases. Germline CDR1 and CDR2: SEHNR and FQNEAQ (reference sequence). V was shortened by 5 bases and J by 0 bases, with 14 bases between the two germline ends. This CDR3 has 16 residues. The CDR3 DNA reads TGTGCCAGCAGCCTATCAACAGGGTACTCTGGAAACACCATATATTTT. Protein product: CASSLSTGYSGNTIYF.

Only a few counts were recorded for this clone. The chain combines TRBV9 with TRBJ2-7, with a weak D call TRBD2 (5 bases). The CDR3 covers 15 residues. Germline CDR1 SGDLS, CDR2 YYNGEE. Trimming shortened V by 0 bases and J by 2 bases, and 12 bases separated the two germline ends. The DNA of the CDR3 is TGTGCCAGCAGCGTAGCGTCCATAGCGCCCTACGAGCAGTACTTC. It is translated as CASSVASIAPYEQYF.

The chain carries TRBV18 and TRBJ2-7; 8 bases are shared with TRBD1. This CDR3 comprises 16 residues. Trimming removed 0 bases from V and 6 bases from J; junction bases left unmatched: 10. The germline V gene has CDR1 KGHSH and CDR2 LQKENI. The CDR3 region is CASSPPTGADRREQYF. The CDR3 DNA sequence: TGTGCCAGCTCACCACCGACAGGGGCAGATCGGCGCGAGCAGTACTTC.

The genes are TRBV5-6 and TRBJ2-7; D possibly corresponds to TRBD1 (6 bases). Germline CDR1 and CDR2: SGHDT and YYEEEE. The CDR3 sequence is 16 residues long. V gave up 2 bases and J gave up 3 bases, with 18 bases separating them. The CDR3 reads CASSFGRYRERYEQYF. The CDR3 DNA follows: TGTGCCAGCAGCTTTGGCCGGTACAGGGAACGCTACGAGCAGTACTTC.

The chain links TRBV10-2 to TRBJ1-5, with D unclear. CDR1 is WSHSY and CDR2 is SAAADI in the germline V gene. The CDR3 totals 13 residues. The V end was cut by 3 bases, the J end by 4 bases, with 7 bases between. CDR3 sequence reads: CASSDWENQPQHF. Written as DNA, the CDR3 is TGCGCCAGCAGTGACTGGGAGAATCAGCCCCAGCATTTT.

This clone was observed once. This chain uses TRBV10-3 with TRBJ1-1; TRBD1 agrees at 12 bases. V shed 6 bases and J 5 bases; nucleotides not matched to a gene: 4. CDR3 length: 14 amino acids. CDR1 is ENHRY, CDR2 SYGVKD, per germline. CDR3 protein: CAIRVGQGATEAFF. In DNA, the CDR3 is TGTGCCATCAGGGTGGGACAGGGGGCGACTGAAGCTTTCTTT.

The gene calls are TRBV19 and TRBJ2-3; D is perhaps TRBD2 (6 bases). Germline CDR1 and CDR2: LNHDA and SQIVND (reference sequence). The V end was cut by 5 bases, the J end by 0 bases, with 6 bases between. There are 13 residues in the CDR3. CDR3 loop: CASSAGSTDTQYF. CDR3 sequence (DNA): TGTGCCAGTAGTGCGGGGAGCACAGATACGCAGTATTTT.

V usage is TRBV9 and J usage is TRBJ2-1; possible D gene TRBD2, 6 bases. The germline CDR1 and CDR2 sequences are SGDLS and YYNGEE. The CDR3 has 16 residues. Trimming took off 2 bases at V and 8 bases at J, with 20 bases between the two ends. CDR3 DNA: TGTGCCAGCAGCGTCAGACTCTCCGGGACTCAGGATGAGCAGTTCTTC. Its translation is CASSVRLSGTQDEQFF.

The genes are TRBV4-1 and TRBJ1-2; 8 nucleotides line up with TRBD1. Germline trimming cut 4 bases from V and 7 bases from J; bases unmatched to any gene: 14. The CDR3 covers 16 residues. In germline, CDR1 is MGHRA, CDR2 YSYEKL. For the CDR3, the DNA is TGCGCCAGCAGCCCTACCCGGGACAGGATATTTGCTGGCTACACCTTC. Translated: CASSPTRDRIFAGYTF.

V and J are TRBV29-1 and TRBJ1-2; 9 bases align to TRBD1. The CDR3 covers 15 residues. CDR1 is SQVTM, CDR2 ANQGSEA, per germline. V dropped 6 bases and J dropped 0; count of bases not matched to a gene: 8. The CDR3 loop is CSVGDRATSNYGYTF. CDR3 sequence (DNA): TGCAGCGTGGGGGACAGGGCGACCTCTAACTATGGCTACACCTTC.

The chain employs TRBV10-1 and TRBJ2-2, with TRBD1 as a possible D gene (6 bases). The CDR3 extends over 14 amino acids. Trimming left V 6 bases short and J 4 bases short, with 12 bases between. Germline-derived CDR1 and CDR2 are WNHNN and SYGVQD (reference sequence). The CDR3 sequence: CASRAGTSTGELFF. The CDR3 nucleotides read TGCGCCAGCAGAGCCGGGACATCCACCGGGGAGCTGTTTTTT.